The 21 T cell receptor beta chains presented below share a single source sample, sequenced in a study of blood T cell repertoires in COVID-19 (dated by TCRdb to 2018 to 2021). The receptor library was made with the immunoSEQ multiplex PCR assay. Not all clones reach the TCRdb copy of this immuneACCESS table, which keeps in-frame sequences only. Checked studies attribute under half of the gap to unresolved V genes and leave the rest unexplained. This sample has 100,000 to 150,000 clones in its table, and about four fifths of those were observed once. The top ten clonotypes cover about 15% of the sample. The sequenced sample was peripheral blood. Receptor source: a woman aged 45-60 years with acute or convalescent COVID-19.

The chain joins TRBV19 to TRBJ1-1, with D unresolved. Germline values: CDR1 LNHDA, CDR2 SQIVND (reference sequence). The V and J ends lost 5 bases and 2 bases respectively, with 9 bases between them. The CDR3 totals 13 residues. The CDR3 coding sequence is TGTGCCAGTAGTTCCTACAGAAACACTGAAGCTTTCTTT. As protein: CASSSYRNTEAFF.

This clone came up a few times. This chain connects TRBV5-5 to TRBJ2-2; 15 bases line up with TRBD2. Looked up from germline, CDR1 is SGHKS and CDR2 is YYEKEE (reference sequence). The J segment lost 4 bases and the V segment lost 0 bases, leaving 4 bases of the junction unmatched. The CDR3 runs to 18 residues. The CDR3 sequence is CASSLVGLAGGPTGELFF. The CDR3 region has the DNA TGTGCCAGCAGCTTGGTAGGACTAGCGGGGGGGCCCACCGGGGAGCTGTTTTTT. Full variable domain (missing parts from reference TRBV5-5 and TRBJ2-2): DAGVTQSPTHLIKTRGQQVTLRCSPISGHKSVSWYQQVLGQGPQFIFQYYEKEERGRGNFPDRFSARQFPNYSSELNVNALLLGDSALYLCASSLVGLAGGPTGELFFGEGSRLTVL.

V and J are TRBV10-3 and TRBJ1-1; D uncertain. In germline, CDR1 is ENHRY, CDR2 SYGVKD. This CDR3 has 12 amino acids. V lost 0 bases and J 5 bases, leaving 4 bases between the germline ends. Here the CDR3 DNA reads TGTGCCATCAGTGAGTCGCGGACTGAAGCTTTCTTT. This codes for CAISESRTEAFF.

The CDR3 nucleotides are TGTGCCAGCAGTGCCCTGACAGGGGGAATATATCACACCTTC. It yields the protein CASSALTGGIYHTF. The genes are TRBV25-1 and TRBJ1-2; TRBD1 agrees at 9 bases. The CDR3 loop spans 14 amino acids. Germline V gene sequence: CDR1 MGHDK, CDR2 SYGVNS. Unmatched junction bases numbered 12, after V lost 4 bases and J lost 12 bases.

This clone was recorded a few times. This sequence joins TRBV14 and TRBJ1-4; 7 positions match TRBD1. CDR1 and CDR2 (germline): SGHDN, FVKESK. CDR3 size: 14 residues. V gave up 1 base and J gave up 7 bases; unmatched junction bases: 3. This CDR3 is CASSQARGFEKLFF. The CDR3 nucleotides read TGTGCCAGCAGCCAAGCCAGGGGGTTTGAAAAACTGTTTTTT.

The chain combines TRBV5-6 with TRBJ1-2; D gene uncertain. Germline V gene data show CDR1 as SGHDT and CDR2 as YYEEEE. This CDR3 has 13 amino acids. Trimming pared 4 bases from V and 2 bases from J, leaving 9 bases between. As DNA, the CDR3 is TGTGCCAGCAGCCTGGCCCGGAACTATGGCTACACCTTC. This sequence encodes CASSLARNYGYTF.

In this sample, this clone turned up once. The chain combines TRBV6-5 with TRBJ2-3, with 12 nucleotides matching TRBD2. CDR1 MNHEY and CDR2 SVGAGI come from the germline V gene. This CDR3 region has 15 residues. With V trimmed by 6 bases and J by 8 bases, 9 bases remained unmatched. The CDR3 coding sequence is TGTGCCAGCAGGAGACTAGCGGGGGCACCAGGTACGCAGTATTTT. Encoded protein: CASRRLAGAPGTQYF.

The gene calls are TRBV7-3 and TRBJ2-5; TRBD1 matches at 9 bases. V lost 5 bases, J lost 7 bases, and 5 bases stayed unmatched. The germline V gene encodes CDR1 SGHTA and CDR2 FQGTGA. This CDR3 spans 13 amino acids. The DNA of the CDR3 is TGTGCCAGCAGCCGGACAGGGGATTGGACCCAGTACTTC. This codes for CASSRTGDWTQYF.

The J gene is TRBJ2-1, the V gene TRBV6-5; TRBD1 is a possible D gene (5 bases). Trimming stripped 7 bases from V and 5 bases from J, with 12 bases between. CDR1 is MNHEY, CDR2 SVGAGI, per germline. The CDR3 runs to 13 residues. The CDR3 DNA reads TGTGCCAGCAATTGGGGCGCACACAATGAGCAGTTCTTC. Protein: CASNWGAHNEQFF.

This chain connects TRBV7-2 to TRBJ2-3; 7 positions match TRBD1. Germline loops: CDR1 SGHTA, CDR2 FQGNSA. There are 13 residues in the CDR3. Germline trimming cut 6 bases from V and 2 bases from J; bases unmatched to any gene: 2. The CDR3 loop reads CASRKGATDTQYF. The CDR3 nucleotides are TGTGCCAGCAGGAAGGGGGCCACAGATACGCAGTATTTT.

The chain employs TRBV2 and TRBJ1-1; no firm D call. The V end was cut by 6 bases, the J end by 10 bases, with 12 bases between. The CDR3 is 11 amino acids. Germline V gene sequence: CDR1 SNHLY, CDR2 FYNNEI. CDR3 coding DNA: TGTGCCAGCAGGGACTTACCGGGAGCTTTCTTT. Its protein product is CASRDLPGAFF.

About this clone itself: Other DNA sequences in this specimen translate into the identical CDR3. The genes are TRBV5-1 and TRBJ1-1; D call uncertain. CDR1 SGHRS and CDR2 YFSETQ come from the germline V gene. CDR3 length equals 12 residues. V lost 0 bases and J 3 bases, leaving 3 bases between the germline ends. The CDR3 loop is CASSLDYTEAFF. The CDR3 DNA sequence: TGCGCCAGCAGCTTGGACTACACTGAAGCTTTCTTT.

The V call is TRBV4-1, the J call TRBJ1-1; no definite D call. Trimming pared 6 bases from V and 3 bases from J, leaving 5 bases between. The germline V gene has CDR1 MGHRA and CDR2 YSYEKL. The CDR3 is 11 amino acids. CDR3 in DNA: TGCGCCAGCAGGCGGGACACTGAAGCTTTCTTT. It yields the protein CASRRDTEAFF.

The V and J genes are TRBV19 and TRBJ1-5, with a weak D call TRBD1 (5 bases). The germline CDR1 and CDR2 sequences are LNHDA and SQIVND (reference sequence). This CDR3 contains 16 residues. Trimming cost V 5 bases and J 0 bases, with 14 bases left between them. CDR3 residues: CASSSSGTYSNQPQHF. The CDR3 DNA sequence: TGTGCCAGTAGTTCTTCAGGGACTTATAGCAATCAGCCCCAGCATTTT.

A remark on this clone: One end of the junction varies from germline; a read error may be responsible. The rearrangement links TRBV9 to TRBJ2-7, with a possible D match to TRBD1 (5 bases). CDR3 size: 13 residues. CDR1 and CDR2 from the germline V gene are SGDLS and YYNGEE. The CDR3 DNA sequence: TGTGACAGCGCAGGGCCCGCGTTGTGCGAGCAGTACTTC. Protein sequence: CDSAGPALCEQYF. Using reference TRBV9 and TRBJ2-7 for the parts outside the CDR3, the full variable domain is DSGVTQTPKHLITATGQRVTLRCSPRSGDLSVYWYQQSLDQGLQFLIQYYNGEERAKGNILERFSAQQFPDLHSELNLSSLELGDSALYFCDSAGPALCEQYFGPGTRLTVT.

This chain connects TRBV5-4 to TRBJ1-6; D gene uncertain. The CDR3 is 15 amino acids. Trimming removed 2 bases at V and 0 bases at J, with 6 bases between. In germline, CDR1 is SGHNT, CDR2 YYREEE (reference sequence). The CDR3 bases are TGTGCCAGCAGCTTCCTCGGCTCCTATAATTCACCCCTCCACTTT. Residues: CASSFLGSYNSPLHF.

This clone showed up just a few times. This chain uses TRBV18 with TRBJ2-7; 9 positions agree with TRBD1. The CDR3 extends over 16 amino acids. V was pared by 0 bases and J by 1 base, with 4 bases of the junction left unmatched. Per germline, CDR1 KGHSH and CDR2 LQKENI. The CDR3 nucleotides read TGTGCCAGCTCACCACCGCGGGGACAGGGATCCTACGAGCAGTACTTC. As protein: CASSPPRGQGSYEQYF.

This chain links TRBV11-2 with TRBJ2-7, with TRBD2 matching over 14 bases. Per germline, CDR1 SGHAT and CDR2 FQNNGV. This CDR3 region has 18 residues. The V segment lost 5 bases and the J segment 0 bases; nucleotides outside the gene matches: 9. The CDR3 sequence: CASSRGTSGGLRSYEQYF. The CDR3 bases are TGTGCCAGCAGCCGCGGGACTAGCGGGGGTCTACGCTCCTACGAGCAGTACTTC.

V gene TRBV18 combines with J gene TRBJ1-2; possible D gene TRBD1, 5 bases. This CDR3 has 15 residues. Looked up from germline, CDR1 is KGHSH and CDR2 is LQKENI. V was clipped by 3 bases and J by 4 bases, with 15 bases between them. This CDR3 reads CASSPDMGLGYGYTF. The CDR3 nucleotides are TGTGCCAGCTCACCCGATATGGGGCTTGGCTATGGCTACACCTTC.

V usage is TRBV15 and J usage is TRBJ1-5; the match to TRBD1 covers 9 bases. The ends lost 1 base at V and 4 bases at J; junction bases unmatched: 11. The CDR3 length is 18 residues. Germline CDR1 LNHNV, CDR2 YYDKDF (reference sequence). In DNA form, the CDR3 reads TGTGCCACCAGCAGAGGGCCCGCACCGGGACAGGGTAATCAGCCCCAGCATTTT. Translating it yields CATSRGPAPGQGNQPQHF.

The chain combines TRBV2 with TRBJ1-5; possibly TRBD1 for D (6 bases). The length of the CDR3 is 15 residues. Germline V gives CDR1 SNHLY, CDR2 FYNNEI. Trimming cost V 0 bases and J 4 bases, with 10 bases left between them. CDR3 coding DNA: TGTGCCAGCAGTGAAGCACAGGGTCGAAATCAGCCCCAGCATTTT. Translation gives CASSEAQGRNQPQHF.